Listed here are 22 T cell receptor beta chains from one sample, sequenced in a study of T cell responses to AZD1222 COVID-19 vaccine. Measured with immunoSEQ multiplex PCR; TCRdb has only the in-frame clones, and not every one. The sample includes 110,000 to 150,000 clones, around 90% of them seen just once. The specimen was peripheral blood, collected 28 days after the second AZD1222 dose. All receptors come from an adult who received the AZD1222 COVID-19 vaccine.

This CDR3 reads CASSYSPGTYEQYF. The CDR3 DNA is TGTGCCAGCAGCTATTCTCCGGGGACCTACGAGCAGTACTTC. The V gene is TRBV7-2, the J gene TRBJ2-7; possible D gene TRBD2, 5 bases. V was cut by 4 bases and J by 2 bases, with 12 bases left in between. Germline CDR1 reads SGHTA; CDR2 reads FQGNSA. The CDR3 runs 14 residues.

CDR3 DNA: TGTGCCAGCAGCAGCCGGGACAGGCTCTCTGGAAACACCATATATTTT. Translating it yields CASSSRDRLSGNTIYF. The chain couples TRBV3-1 (or the pseudogene TRBV3-2) to TRBJ1-3, with 8 bases that match TRBD1. This CDR3 contains 16 residues. V lost 5 bases, J lost 0 bases, and 6 bases stayed unmatched. The germline gives CDR1 LGHDT, CDR2 YNNKEL (reference sequence).

V usage is TRBV19 and J usage is TRBJ1-3, with D maybe TRBD1 (5 bases). This CDR3 is built from 15 residues. Germline CDR1 reads LNHDA; CDR2 reads SQIVND (reference sequence). V was trimmed by 10 bases and J by 0 bases, leaving 16 bases between them. CDR3 nucleotide sequence: TGTGCCACCCTAAGAGGGGCAGGCTCTGGAAACACCATATATTTT. Its protein is CATLRGAGSGNTIYF.

Only a few counts were recorded for this clone. V is TRBV29-1 and J is TRBJ2-3; 10 bases match TRBD2. Trimming at V came to 8 bases and at J to 4 bases, leaving 15 bases not matched to a gene. Germline loops: CDR1 SQVTM, CDR2 ANQGSEA. CDR3 length equals 16 residues. CDR3 sequence: CSSPRGASGGADTQYF. The CDR3 DNA sequence: TGCAGCTCCCCGAGGGGCGCTAGCGGGGGCGCAGATACGCAGTATTTT.

The J gene is TRBJ1-4, the V gene TRBV9; 8 bases line up with TRBD1. J was trimmed by 6 bases and V by 3 bases; bases with no gene match: 10. Looked up from germline, CDR1 is SGDLS and CDR2 is YYNGEE. The CDR3 consists of 16 residues. The CDR3 DNA reads as TGTGCCAGCAGCGGGGGCCCGGGACAGGTTTATGAAAAACTGTTTTTT. It codes for CASSGGPGQVYEKLFF.

This clone occurred a few times. The chain joins TRBV19 to TRBJ2-4, with 8 bases aligning to TRBD1. The CDR3 has 18 residues. Germline V lookup: CDR1 LNHDA, CDR2 SQIVND (reference sequence). Trimming removed 10 bases from V and 0 bases from J; junction bases left unmatched: 17. DNA for the CDR3: TGTGCCACCACCAGGACAGGGTCGAGCAATTTAGCCAAAAACATTCAGTACTTC. It is translated as CATTRTGSSNLAKNIQYF.

The chain uses TRBV7-8 and TRBJ1-2; D is perhaps TRBD1 (5 bases). Trimming removed 2 bases from V and 2 bases from J, with 12 bases in between. Per germline, CDR1 SGHVS and CDR2 FQNEAQ. The CDR3 consists of 15 residues. CDR3 loop: CASSLRSDKNYGYTF. The CDR3 bases are TGTGCCAGCAGCTTAAGGTCGGACAAGAACTATGGCTACACCTTC.

This chain links TRBV5-6 with TRBJ1-2, with TRBD1 matching 9 bases. Per the germline V gene, CDR1 is SGHDT and CDR2 is YYEEEE. J lost 7 bases, V lost 5 bases, and 3 bases had no gene match. This CDR3 contains 12 residues. The chain's CDR3 is CASRPGQGGYTF. The DNA for the CDR3 is TGTGCCAGCAGGCCGGGACAGGGTGGCTACACCTTC.

V usage is TRBV6-5 and J usage is TRBJ1-5; D is ambiguous. Germline assignment: CDR1 MNHEY and CDR2 SVGAGI. The length of the CDR3 is 13 residues. The V and J ends lost 7 bases and 5 bases respectively, with 12 bases between them. CDR3 loop: CASNVDADQPQHF. CDR3 nucleotides: TGTGCCAGCAATGTCGATGCCGATCAGCCCCAGCATTTT.

V and J are TRBV13 and TRBJ1-6; D may be TRBD1 (5 bases). With 5 bases removed from V and 14 bases from J, the gap between germline ends came to 25 bases. Germline V lookup: CDR1 PRHDT, CDR2 FYEKMQ (reference sequence). The length of the CDR3 is 16 residues. The CDR3 coding sequence is TGTGCCAGCAGCCGGGTAAACCAGGGACCTCGGGGGGCCCTCCACTTT. Its translation is CASSRVNQGPRGALHF.

The rearrangement joins TRBV4-3 to TRBJ1-5; tentative D call: TRBD1 (5 bases). This CDR3 comprises 13 residues. V was cut by 4 bases and J by 7 bases, with 11 bases left in between. The germline V gene has CDR1 LGHNA and CDR2 YSLEER. The CDR3 sequence is CASSRDGGQPQHF. The CDR3 bases are TGCGCCAGCAGCCGGGACGGCGGGCAGCCCCAGCATTTT.

The chain's CDR3 is CASRPAGQNYQPQHF. The CDR3 nucleotides are TGTGCCAGCAGGCCAGCGGGACAGAATTATCAGCCCCAGCATTTT. V is TRBV27 and J is TRBJ1-5; 7 bases fit TRBD1. J gave up 5 bases and V 6 bases, and 10 bases lay outside the gene matches. The germline V gene has CDR1 MNHEY and CDR2 SMNVEV (reference sequence). This CDR3 has 15 residues.

Only one count was recorded for this clone. The chain combines TRBV19 with TRBJ1-2, with 7 bases matching TRBD1. Germline V lookup: CDR1 LNHDA, CDR2 SQIVND (reference sequence). The CDR3 runs to 13 residues. The V segment lost 4 bases and the J segment 5 bases; nucleotides outside the gene matches: 4. This CDR3 is CASSTRDSYGYTF. DNA for the CDR3: TGTGCCAGTAGTACCCGGGACAGTTATGGCTACACCTTC.

This chain links TRBV27 with TRBJ2-5; 13 nucleotides line up with TRBD2. This CDR3 has 16 residues. Germline V CDR1 and CDR2: MNHEY, SMNVEV (reference sequence). V was pared by 7 bases and J by 4 bases, with 9 bases of the junction left unmatched. The chain's CDR3 is CASKGLAGPEGETQYF. In DNA form, the CDR3 reads TGTGCCAGCAAGGGACTAGCGGGACCCGAGGGAGAGACCCAGTACTTC.

The rearrangement joins TRBV19 to TRBJ1-5; 8 nucleotides agree with TRBD1. The CDR3 contains 16 residues. V trimming: 5 bases; J trimming: 7 bases; junction bases outside the gene matches: 13. Germline-derived CDR1 and CDR2 are LNHDA and SQIVND (reference sequence). For the CDR3, the DNA is TGTGCCAGTAGTGGACCAGGGGGCGTAGGGGAACAGCCCCAGCATTTT. This translates into CASSGPGGVGEQPQHF.

The genes are TRBV5-1 and TRBJ1-5; D gene unclear. The CDR3 is 15 residues long. Germline V gene sequence: CDR1 SGHRS, CDR2 YFSETQ. V dropped 0 bases and J dropped 6 bases, with 13 bases sitting between them. Written as DNA, the CDR3 is TGCGCCAGCAGCTTGGGATCCGGGGTAGGTCAGCCCCAGCATTTT. Amino acids: CASSLGSGVGQPQHF.

The CDR3: CASSRSGSSYNEQFF. As DNA, the CDR3 is TGTGCCAGCAGCCGGAGCGGGAGCTCCTACAATGAGCAGTTCTTC. This chain connects TRBV9 to TRBJ2-1; 8 nucleotides agree with TRBD2. The CDR3 covers 15 residues. Germline V gives CDR1 SGDLS, CDR2 YYNGEE. The ends lost 4 bases at V and 0 bases at J; junction bases unmatched: 3.

This chain connects TRBV10-3 to TRBJ2-7; maybe TRBD2 (6 bases). This CDR3 comprises 13 residues. Germline lookup yields CDR1 ENHRY and CDR2 SYGVKD. The V gene lost 11 bases and the J gene lost 7 bases, with 21 bases spanning the gap. The CDR3 DNA reads as TGTGCCGCGGACTATCCGGGGTCTACGGAGCAGTACTTC. This translates into CAADYPGSTEQYF.

This chain links TRBV27 with TRBJ2-2; 12 nucleotides agree with TRBD2. V shed 5 bases and J 1 base; nucleotides not matched to a gene: 2. CDR3 length equals 16 residues. The V gene's germline CDR1 is MNHEY and CDR2 SMNVEV (reference sequence). DNA for the CDR3: TGTGCCAGCAGTCTGACTAGCGGGGGGAACACCGGGGAGCTGTTTTTT. Its translation is CASSLTSGGNTGELFF.

The rearrangement links TRBV5-1 to TRBJ2-2; TRBD2 aligns across 7 bases. Germline V gene sequence: CDR1 SGHRS, CDR2 YFSETQ. The CDR3 runs to 15 residues. Trimming cost V 1 base and J 5 bases; bases outside gene matches: 5. CDR3 DNA sequence: TGCGCCAGCAGCTTGCCGGGAGGCTTAACCGGGGAGCTGTTTTTT. Its protein product is CASSLPGGLTGELFF.

The J gene is TRBJ2-3, the V gene TRBV30; D is perhaps TRBD1 or TRBD2 (5 bases each). The CDR3 is 12 amino acids. Germline V CDR1 and CDR2: GTSNPN, SVGIG (reference sequence). V was shortened by 8 bases and J by 1 base, with 10 bases between the two germline ends. The CDR3 DNA is TGTGCCGGGACCCGGGGCACAGATACGCAGTATTTT. As protein: CAGTRGTDTQYF.

The J gene is TRBJ1-5, the V gene TRBV10-3; no clear D gene. V lost 5 bases to trimming and J lost 5 bases, with 13 bases between them. The CDR3 is 14 amino acids. Germline-derived CDR1 and CDR2 are ENHRY and SYGVKD. The CDR3 here is CAISPDLGDQPQHF. In nucleotides, the CDR3 is TGTGCCATCAGTCCGGACCTTGGGGATCAGCCCCAGCATTTT.